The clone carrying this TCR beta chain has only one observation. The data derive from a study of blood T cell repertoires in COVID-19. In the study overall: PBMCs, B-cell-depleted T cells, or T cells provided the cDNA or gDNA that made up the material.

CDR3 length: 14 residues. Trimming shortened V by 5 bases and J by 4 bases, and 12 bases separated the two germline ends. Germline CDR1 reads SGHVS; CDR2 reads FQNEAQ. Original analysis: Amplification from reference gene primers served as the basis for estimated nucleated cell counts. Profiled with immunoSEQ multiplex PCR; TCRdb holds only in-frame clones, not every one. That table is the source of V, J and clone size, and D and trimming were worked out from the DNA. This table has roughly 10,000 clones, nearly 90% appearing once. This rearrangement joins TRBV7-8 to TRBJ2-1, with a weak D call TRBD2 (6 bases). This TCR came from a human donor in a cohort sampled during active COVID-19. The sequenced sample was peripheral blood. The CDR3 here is CASSDGGRYNEQFF. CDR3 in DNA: TGTGCCAGCAGCGATGGGGGGAGGTACAATGAGCAGTTCTTC.